These 2 T cell receptor beta chains were all obtained from the same sample, sequenced in a study of T cell responses to AZD1222 COVID-19 vaccine. Measured with immunoSEQ multiplex PCR; TCRdb has only the in-frame clones, and not every one. The profile shows over 130,000 clones, roughly 92% of them singletons. The sequencing used peripheral blood, collected on day 0 of AZD1222 vaccination. These receptors came from an adult in good health.

V and J are TRBV6-5 and TRBJ1-2; TRBD1 matches 8 bases. CDR1 is MNHEY and CDR2 is SVGAGI in the germline V gene. The J segment lost 7 bases and the V segment lost 5 bases, leaving 12 bases of the junction unmatched. CDR3 size: 15 residues. In nucleotides, the CDR3 is TGTGCCAGCAGTCACCGAGGACAGGGAATTTTTGGCTACACCTTC. It yields the protein CASSHRGQGIFGYTF.

The rearrangement links TRBV3-1 (or the pseudogene TRBV3-2) to TRBJ2-7; D call uncertain. Germline assignment: CDR1 LGHDT and CDR2 YNNKEL (reference sequence). This CDR3 comprises 12 residues. V lost 1 base to trimming and J lost 5 bases, with 6 bases between them. CDR3 DNA sequence: TGTGCCAGCAGCCAAGGAGGCGACGAGCAGTACTTC. It specifies CASSQGGDEQYF.